A single sample is the source of the 6 T cell receptor beta chains below, sequenced in a study of cytomegalovirus exposure and HLA in healthy donors. 13 Jbeta primers and 60 Vbeta primers were used for the PCR. Generated by immunoSEQ multiplex PCR, the TCRdb table keeps only in-frame clones and is missing some. Of 150,000 to 200,000 clones listed, 80% to 90% are singletons. The specimen sequenced was PBMCs. The receptor set was obtained from a man between 18 and 29 years old in good health and CMV-seropositive.

To note about this clone: A junction boundary mismatches the germline segment, possibly from a read error. This chain connects TRBV7-9 to TRBJ2-7; no firm D call. The CDR3 has 12 residues. CDR1 SEHNR and CDR2 FQNEAQ come from the germline V gene (reference sequence). The CDR3 nucleotides read TGTTCCAGCAGCGCCGTAGTCTACGAGCAGTACTTC. Encoded protein: CSSSAVVYEQYF.

This chain connects TRBV6-5 to TRBJ1-1, with 9 nucleotides matching TRBD1. In germline, CDR1 is MNHEY, CDR2 SVGAGI. The CDR3 contains 16 residues. V was pared by 4 bases and J by 3 bases, with 9 bases of the junction left unmatched. The CDR3 here is CASSSTNRGRDTEAFF. The CDR3 DNA is TGTGCCAGCAGTTCCACCAACAGGGGGCGAGACACTGAAGCTTTCTTT.

The gene calls are TRBV2 and TRBJ1-2, with unresolved D. The V end lost 8 bases, the J end lost 8 bases, and 12 bases lay between the germline ends. The CDR3 spans 11 residues. The germline V gene has CDR1 SNHLY and CDR2 FYNNEI. In DNA form, the CDR3 reads TGTGCCAGCGGGGAGGGTTTAGGCTACACCTTC. This codes for CASGEGLGYTF.

V gene TRBV6-6 combines with J gene TRBJ2-2; D possibly corresponds to TRBD1 (6 bases). The CDR3 consists of 13 residues. Germline V gives CDR1 MNHNY, CDR2 SVGAGI (reference sequence). V lost 6 bases to trimming and J lost 6 bases, with 11 bases between them. CDR3 DNA sequence: TGTGCCAGCAGACTCAGGGGCCCCGGGGAGCTGTTTTTT. Protein: CASRLRGPGELFF.

CDR3 region: CASSIDQSERNTEAFF. CDR3 sequence (DNA): TGTGCCAGTAGTATAGATCAGAGCGAACGGAACACTGAAGCTTTCTTT. The chain joins TRBV19 to TRBJ1-1; no definite D call. Per the germline V gene, CDR1 is LNHDA and CDR2 is SQIVND (reference sequence). Trimming pared 0 bases from V and 1 base from J, leaving 12 bases between. The CDR3 runs 16 residues.

V and J are TRBV29-1 and TRBJ1-3; weak D call: TRBD1 (5 bases). Germline CDR1 is SQVTM and CDR2 is ANQGSEA. The V end was cut by 0 bases, the J end by 4 bases, with 10 bases between. This CDR3 has 14 residues. CDR3 sequence: CSVEEVGGGNTIYF. The CDR3 DNA sequence: TGCAGCGTTGAAGAGGTGGGGGGAGGAAACACCATATATTTT.